A single T cell receptor (beta chain) is shown here with its context. These data originate in a study of blood T cell repertoires in COVID-19. About the research overall: The analysed material was cDNA or gDNA that came from T cells, B-cell-depleted T cells, or PBMCs.

Authors' methods: Reference gene primer amplification yielded estimated nucleated cell counts. The data were produced by immunoSEQ multiplex PCR, yet TCRdb's version contains in-frame clones alone and is incomplete. Clone size and the V and J calls come from that table; the DNA yielded D and trimming. This sample carries about 210,000 clones, 83% of them seen once, and the ten largest clones take roughly 2.5%. The CDR3 loop spans 16 amino acids. V gave up 0 bases and J gave up 4 bases; unmatched junction bases: 6. Germline CDR1 and CDR2: MNHEY and SVGEGT. The material sequenced was peripheral blood. This receptor was identified in a woman aged 35 to 49 with active or convalescent COVID-19. The genes are TRBV6-2 or TRBV6-3 and TRBJ2-5; TRBD2 matches 9 bases. The CDR3 here is CASSYSGGLALETQYF. As DNA, the CDR3 is TGTGCCAGCAGTTACTCGGGGGGACTAGCTTTAGAGACCCAGTACTTC.